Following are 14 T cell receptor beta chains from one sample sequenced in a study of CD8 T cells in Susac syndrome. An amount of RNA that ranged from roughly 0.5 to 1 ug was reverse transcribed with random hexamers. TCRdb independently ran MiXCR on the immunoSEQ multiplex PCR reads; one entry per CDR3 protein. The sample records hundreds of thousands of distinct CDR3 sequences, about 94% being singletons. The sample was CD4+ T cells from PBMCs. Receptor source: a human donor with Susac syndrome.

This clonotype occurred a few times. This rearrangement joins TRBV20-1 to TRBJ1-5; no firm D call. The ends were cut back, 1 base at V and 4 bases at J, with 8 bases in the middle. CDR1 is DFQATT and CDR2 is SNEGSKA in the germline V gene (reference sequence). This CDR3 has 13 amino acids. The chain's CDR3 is CSARGGSNQPQHF. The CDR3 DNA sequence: TGCAGTGCTAGAGGAGGGTCTAATCAGCCCCAGCATTTT.

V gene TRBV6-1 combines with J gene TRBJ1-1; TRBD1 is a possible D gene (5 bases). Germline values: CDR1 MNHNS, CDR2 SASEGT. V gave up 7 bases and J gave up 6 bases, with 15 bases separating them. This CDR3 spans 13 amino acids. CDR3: CASNTGTVPEAFF. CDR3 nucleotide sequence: TGTGCCAGCAATACCGGGACGGTCCCTGAAGCTTTCTTT.

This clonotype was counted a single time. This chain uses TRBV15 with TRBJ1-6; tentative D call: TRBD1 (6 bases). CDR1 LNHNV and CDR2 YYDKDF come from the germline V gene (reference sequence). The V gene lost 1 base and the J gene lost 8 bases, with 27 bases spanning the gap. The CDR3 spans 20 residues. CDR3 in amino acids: CATSRALGGERSARDSPLHF. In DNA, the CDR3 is TGTGCCACCAGCAGAGCTCTAGGGGGGGAGCGGTCGGCCAGGGATTCACCCCTCCACTTT.

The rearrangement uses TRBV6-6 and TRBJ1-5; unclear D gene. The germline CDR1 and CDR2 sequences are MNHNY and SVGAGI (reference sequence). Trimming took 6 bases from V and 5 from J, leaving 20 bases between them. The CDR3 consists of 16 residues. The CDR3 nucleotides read TGTGCCAGCAGCCCGCCCGGACGGGATGGACATCAGCCCCAGCATTTT. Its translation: CASSPPGRDGHQPQHF.

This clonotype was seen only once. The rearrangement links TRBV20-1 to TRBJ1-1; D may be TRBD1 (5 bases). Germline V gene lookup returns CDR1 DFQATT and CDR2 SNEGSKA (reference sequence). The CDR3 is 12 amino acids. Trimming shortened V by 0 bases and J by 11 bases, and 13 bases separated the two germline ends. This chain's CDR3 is CSAREGDPGAFF. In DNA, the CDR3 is TGCAGTGCTAGAGAGGGGGACCCGGGGGCTTTCTTT.

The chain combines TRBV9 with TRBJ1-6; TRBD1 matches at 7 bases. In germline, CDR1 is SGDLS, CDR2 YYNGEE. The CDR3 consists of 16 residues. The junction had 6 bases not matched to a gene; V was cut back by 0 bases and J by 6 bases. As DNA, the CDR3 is TGTGCCAGCAGCGTAGGAGGACAGGTGATTAATTCACCCCTCCACTTT. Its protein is CASSVGGQVINSPLHF.

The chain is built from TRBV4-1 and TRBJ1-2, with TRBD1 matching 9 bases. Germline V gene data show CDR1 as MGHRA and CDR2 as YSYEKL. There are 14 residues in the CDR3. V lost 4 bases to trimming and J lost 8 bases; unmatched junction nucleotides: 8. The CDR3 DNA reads TGCGCCAGCAGCCTAACAGGGGACAGGGAAGGCTACACCTTC. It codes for CASSLTGDREGYTF.

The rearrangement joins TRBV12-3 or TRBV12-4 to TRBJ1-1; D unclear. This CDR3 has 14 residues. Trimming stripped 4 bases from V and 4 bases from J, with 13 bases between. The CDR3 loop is CASSSPPYGTEAFF. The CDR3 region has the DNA TGTGCCAGCAGTTCCCCGCCCTACGGCACTGAAGCTTTCTTT.

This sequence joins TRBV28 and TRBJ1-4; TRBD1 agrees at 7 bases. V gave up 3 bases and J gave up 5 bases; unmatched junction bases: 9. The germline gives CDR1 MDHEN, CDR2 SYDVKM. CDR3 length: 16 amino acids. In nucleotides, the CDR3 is TGTGCCAGCAGTTTGTCTATCCAGGGGGGGAATGAAAAACTGTTTTTT. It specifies CASSLSIQGGNEKLFF.

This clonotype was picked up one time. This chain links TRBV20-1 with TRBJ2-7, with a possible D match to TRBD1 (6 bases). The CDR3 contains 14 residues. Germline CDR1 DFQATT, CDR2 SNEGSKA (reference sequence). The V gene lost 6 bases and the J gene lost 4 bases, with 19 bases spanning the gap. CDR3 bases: TGCAGTGCACCAGAGGTCAGGGGCCCATACGAGCAGTACTTC. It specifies CSAPEVRGPYEQYF.

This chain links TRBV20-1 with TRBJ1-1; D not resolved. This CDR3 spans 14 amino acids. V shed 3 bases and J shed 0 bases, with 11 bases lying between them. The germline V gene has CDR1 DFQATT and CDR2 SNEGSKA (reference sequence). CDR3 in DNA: TGCAGTGCTAGTGATGGCGATCTGAACACTGAAGCTTTCTTT. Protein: CSASDGDLNTEAFF.

CDR3 nucleotide sequence: TGTGCCAGCACAACAGGGTTGGATAATTCACCCCTCCACTTT. Translated: CASTTGLDNSPLHF. The chain uses TRBV7-8 and TRBJ1-6; tentative D call: TRBD1 (6 bases). Per the germline V gene, CDR1 is SGHVS and CDR2 is FQNEAQ. V was pared by 7 bases and J by 5 bases, with 12 bases between. The CDR3 covers 14 residues.

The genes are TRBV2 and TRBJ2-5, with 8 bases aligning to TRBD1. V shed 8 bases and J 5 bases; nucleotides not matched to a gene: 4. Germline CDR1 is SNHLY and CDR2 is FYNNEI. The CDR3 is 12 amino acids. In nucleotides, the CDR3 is TGTGCCAGCCGCCAGGGGGCGGAGACCCAGTACTTC. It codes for CASRQGAETQYF.

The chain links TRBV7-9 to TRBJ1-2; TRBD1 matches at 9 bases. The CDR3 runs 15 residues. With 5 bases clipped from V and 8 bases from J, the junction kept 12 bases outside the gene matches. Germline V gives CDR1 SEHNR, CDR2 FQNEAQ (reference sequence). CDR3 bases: TGTGCCAGCAGCCCAGCCGGACAGGGGTTTAGGGGCTACACCTTC. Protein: CASSPAGQGFRGYTF.